This T cell receptor beta chain appears in the sequencing data of a study of shared clonotypes between healthy human individuals. Study context: CD4 naive cells filled three plates per donor, CD4 memory three, CD8 naive two and CD8 memory one.

From germline, CDR1 is GTSNPN and CDR2 SVGIG (reference sequence). Trimming left V 1 base short and J 6 bases short, with 16 bases between. The CDR3 is 14 residues long. Assay used: immunoSEQ multiplex PCR; TCRdb lists only in-frame clones, some missing. The sample carries millions of clones, around nine tenths recorded once. Sequenced material: naive CD4+ T cells sorted from blood. As to subset: CD45RA+ positively selected. The chain couples TRBV30 to TRBJ2-7; D remains unclear. This receptor was obtained from a young man in good health. The CDR3 bases are TGTGCCTGGAGTGATAAACACCGGGCGGCCGAGCAGTACTTC. Protein product: CAWSDKHRAAEQYF.